The 18 T cell receptor beta chains below come from one sample, sequenced in a study of siplizumab effects on memory and regulatory T cells. Assay used: immunoSEQ multiplex PCR; TCRdb lists only in-frame clones, some missing. Of 80,000 to 130,000 clones listed, 91% are singletons. The sequencing sample was made of CD4+ T cells sorted from blood. These receptor sequences come from a human donor in good health. Some clones in this sample may be carry-over from other donors' samples.

The chain recombines TRBV29-1 with TRBJ1-4, with a possible D match to TRBD1 (6 bases). The CDR3 runs 15 residues. Per the germline V gene, CDR1 is SQVTM and CDR2 is ANQGSEA. Trimming took off 1 base at V and 7 bases at J, with 16 bases between the two ends. The CDR3, as DNA: TGCAGCGTTGAAGGGTTGGGGGGCGAGGGTGAAAAACTGTTTTTT. Amino acids: CSVEGLGGEGEKLFF.

The chain recombines TRBV6-6 with TRBJ1-2; unclear D gene. Germline CDR1 is MNHNY and CDR2 is SVGAGI (reference sequence). There are 14 residues in the CDR3. Trimming shortened V by 2 bases and J by 7 bases, and 14 bases separated the two germline ends. The CDR3 DNA follows: TGTGCCAGCAGTTACACCCGCAGGAAAAGTGGCTACACCTTC. Its protein product is CASSYTRRKSGYTF.

The V and J genes are TRBV7-9 and TRBJ2-5; no clear D. The V and J ends lost 5 bases and 5 bases respectively, with 9 bases between them. The CDR3 length is 12 residues. The germline V gene has CDR1 SEHNR and CDR2 FQNEAQ (reference sequence). As DNA, the CDR3 is TGTGCCAGCAGCGCGGTGGGGGAGACCCAGTACTTC. Protein: CASSAVGETQYF.

The chain is built from TRBV6-1 and TRBJ1-4; unclear D gene. The CDR3 contains 14 residues. V was shortened by 0 bases and J by 7 bases, with 9 bases between the two germline ends. Germline V lookup: CDR1 MNHNS, CDR2 SASEGT. The CDR3 sequence is CASSEAGQSEKLFF. Written as DNA, the CDR3 is TGTGCCAGCAGTGAAGCGGGTCAGTCTGAAAAACTGTTTTTT.

The V and J genes are TRBV28 and TRBJ2-7; 8 nucleotides align to TRBD2. The V gene's germline CDR1 is MDHEN and CDR2 SYDVKM. There are 16 residues in the CDR3. With V trimmed by 3 bases and J by 3 bases, 10 bases remained unmatched. The CDR3 nucleotides are TGTGCCAGCAGTTTTCTGGGCGGGAGGAGGGGCTACGAGCAGTACTTC. Its protein is CASSFLGGRRGYEQYF.

V gene TRBV5-4 combines with J gene TRBJ2-2, with D possibly being TRBD1 or TRBD2 (7 bases each). Trimming cost V 4 bases and J 4 bases, with 17 bases left between them. The germline CDR1 and CDR2 sequences are SGHNT and YYREEE (reference sequence). This CDR3 is built from 16 residues. The CDR3 loop is CASSRGTAGTTGELFF. The CDR3 nucleotides read TGTGCCAGCAGCAGAGGGACAGCGGGGACCACCGGGGAGCTGTTTTTT.

V usage is TRBV15 and J usage is TRBJ1-4, with a tentative D call TRBD1 (5 bases). This CDR3 is 13 amino acids long. The V gene lost 5 bases and the J gene lost 3 bases, with 7 bases spanning the gap. Germline CDR1 is LNHNV and CDR2 is YYDKDF (reference sequence). CDR3 in DNA: TGTGCCACCAGCCCGGGGCCTAATGAAAAACTGTTTTTT. Translating gives CATSPGPNEKLFF.

The chain carries TRBV7-9 and TRBJ2-3, with D possibly called TRBD1 or TRBD2 (6 bases each). Trimming removed 5 bases at V and 2 bases at J, with 14 bases between. This CDR3 has 15 amino acids. CDR1 and CDR2 (germline): SEHNR, FQNEAQ (reference sequence). CDR3 sequence reads: CASSHAGHNTDTQYF. The CDR3 DNA reads TGTGCCAGCAGCCACGCGGGACATAACACAGATACGCAGTATTTT.

The chain joins TRBV5-5 to TRBJ2-5; TRBD2 matches 7 bases. The CDR3 runs to 16 residues. The germline CDR1 and CDR2 sequences are SGHKS and YYEKEE (reference sequence). The V gene end was trimmed by 2 bases and the J gene end by 0 bases; junction bases not matched to a gene: 7. This chain's CDR3 is CASSFRASGYQETQYF. DNA of the CDR3: TGTGCCAGCAGCTTCAGGGCTAGCGGTTACCAAGAGACCCAGTACTTC.

This clone was detected only once. The chain combines TRBV11-2 with TRBJ1-2; no clear D gene. Germline V gene sequence: CDR1 SGHAT, CDR2 FQNNGV. Trimming removed 5 bases at V and 1 base at J, with 20 bases between. The CDR3 sequence is 17 residues long. The CDR3 spells CASSALRSHPLNYGYTF. Written as DNA, the CDR3 is TGTGCCAGCAGCGCCCTGAGGAGCCACCCGCTTAACTATGGCTACACCTTC.

The chain couples TRBV2 to TRBJ2-4, with D perhaps TRBD1 (5 bases). This CDR3 region has 15 residues. Germline values: CDR1 SNHLY, CDR2 FYNNEI. V shed 6 bases and J shed 0 bases, with 12 bases lying between them. The DNA of the CDR3 is TGTGCCAGCAGACAGGAAATACTAGCCAAAAACATTCAGTACTTC. Translation gives CASRQEILAKNIQYF.

V is TRBV6-6 and J is TRBJ1-3; D perhaps matches TRBD1 (5 bases). The CDR3 runs 16 residues. Trimming removed 0 bases from V and 4 bases from J, with 13 bases in between. Germline V gene sequence: CDR1 MNHNY, CDR2 SVGAGI (reference sequence). The CDR3 region has the DNA TGTGCCAGCAGTTACTCGCCCGGGGCGCAAGGAAACACCATATATTTT. It yields the protein CASSYSPGAQGNTIYF.

CDR3 in DNA: TGTGCCAGCAGCGGACTAGCGAGAACAGATACGCAGTATTTT. The encoded protein is CASSGLARTDTQYF. This sequence joins TRBV28 and TRBJ2-3; 9 bases agree with TRBD2. CDR1 and CDR2 (germline): MDHEN, SYDVKM. With V trimmed by 6 bases and J by 3 bases, 4 bases remained unmatched. The CDR3 runs 14 residues.

This clone showed up just once. The chain couples TRBV4-1 to TRBJ1-1; no firm D call. Germline assignment: CDR1 MGHRA and CDR2 YSYEKL. V gave up 1 base and J gave up 0 bases, with 15 bases separating them. This CDR3 region has 17 residues. Written as DNA, the CDR3 is TGCGCCAGCAGCCAAGGTCGGCAGAGTCGATTGAACACTGAAGCTTTCTTT. Translating it yields CASSQGRQSRLNTEAFF.

The gene calls are TRBV5-1 and TRBJ2-5, with 10 bases identical to TRBD2. Losses at the gene ends were 2 bases for V and 1 base for J; bases not matched to a gene: 8. Germline V gene lookup returns CDR1 SGHRS and CDR2 YFSETQ. The CDR3 spans 17 residues. CDR3 loop: CASSFKFTSGVQETQYF. For the CDR3, the DNA is TGCGCCAGCAGCTTTAAATTCACTAGCGGGGTCCAAGAGACCCAGTACTTC.

This chain uses TRBV11-3 with TRBJ2-3; D not resolved. The CDR3 covers 14 residues. V was clipped by 3 bases and J by 4 bases, with 11 bases between them. Germline-derived CDR1 and CDR2 are SGHNT and YENEEA. In DNA form, the CDR3 reads TGTGCCAGCAGCTTGGTTGGAGTTTCAGATACGCAGTATTTT. It translates to CASSLVGVSDTQYF.

The chain employs TRBV9 and TRBJ2-1; possibly TRBD1 for D (6 bases). V lost 2 bases and J lost 5, with 11 bases in between. Germline V gene lookup returns CDR1 SGDLS and CDR2 YYNGEE. This CDR3 comprises 14 residues. The CDR3 protein is CASSVTGPDNEQFF. The CDR3, as DNA: TGTGCCAGCAGCGTCACAGGGCCCGACAATGAGCAGTTCTTC. The variable domain in full, with the rest retrieved from reference TRBV9 and TRBJ2-1, is DSGVTQTPKHLITATGQRVTLRCSPRSGDLSVYWYQQSLDQGLQFLIQYYNGEERAKGNILERFSAQQFPDLHSELNLSSLELGDSALYFCASSVTGPDNEQFFGPGTRLTVL.

The V gene is TRBV29-1, the J gene TRBJ2-7; the match to TRBD2 covers 9 bases. Looked up from germline, CDR1 is SQVTM and CDR2 is ANQGSEA. The V and J ends lost 7 bases and 3 bases, in that order; junction bases with no gene match: 13. The CDR3 is made up of 15 amino acids. DNA for the CDR3: TGCAGCGCCCAGGGCCGTCCTAGCGGGAACTACGAGCAGTACTTC. Translating gives CSAQGRPSGNYEQYF.